This T cell receptor (beta chain) was obtained from a study of OX40 agonist ivuxolimab in advanced cancers. Background on the study: Given to patients was ivuxolimab, an agonistic anti-OX40 (CD134) antibody. Administration of intravenous ivuxolimab to patients occurred every 2 weeks at 0.01 to 10 mg/kg. Study-level results: CD4+ and CD8+ blood T cells expanded clonally by week 6 at 0.1 to 3.0 mg/kg.

Note on this clone: The antigen remains unidentified.

Profiling relied on immunoSEQ multiplex PCR, and the TCRdb table lists in-frame clones only, not all of them. The sample has more than 55,000 clones, approximately 90% seen once. The length of the CDR3 is 15 residues. Losses at the gene ends were 5 bases for V and 0 bases for J; bases not matched to a gene: 9. Germline assignment: CDR1 GTSNPN and CDR2 SVGIG (reference sequence). The source is an adult with an advanced solid tumor such as melanoma, head and neck, liver or kidney cancer. The sample consisted of CD4+ or CD8+ T cells sorted from blood, taken in a trial of the OX40 agonist ivuxolimab. The chain combines TRBV30 with TRBJ2-5; TRBD2 aligns across 7 bases. This CDR3 reads CAWSPGLSYQETQYF. The CDR3 DNA is TGTGCCTGGTCCCCGGGACTATCGTACCAAGAGACCCAGTACTTC.